The subject of this entry is one TCR beta chain. Its antigen is undetermined. Reverse transcribing all isolated RNA meant expressed TCRB transcripts were sequenced. Roughly 3.6 million reads on average were seen across naive, central memory and regulatory T cell samples. The data were produced by immunoSEQ multiplex PCR, yet TCRdb's version contains in-frame clones alone and is incomplete. This repertoire shows about 44,000 clones, 51% found once; its top ten account for around 2.1%. This sample was included in a study of beta chain features in type 1 diabetes. Germline values: CDR1 LGHNA, CDR2 YSLEER. Trimming removed 0 bases from V and 8 bases from J; junction bases left unmatched: 12. The CDR3 totals 17 residues. Study findings and constraints: A greater similarity of naive, central memory and Treg TCRB repertoires was seen among patients than among healthy donors. Patients and controls would share equally any PCR tilt toward shorter templates. In type 1 diabetes patients, VDJ junctions had fewer insertions; deletions at these junctions were more frequent.

The origin of this receptor is a woman aged 18-29 years in good health. Sequenced sample: Tregs from blood. This chain links TRBV4-3 with TRBJ1-2; 10 nucleotides align to TRBD1. CDR3 loop: CASSQDSTGTGVWGYTF. CDR3 DNA: TGCGCCAGCAGCCAAGATTCTACCGGGACAGGGGTTTGGGGCTACACCTTC.